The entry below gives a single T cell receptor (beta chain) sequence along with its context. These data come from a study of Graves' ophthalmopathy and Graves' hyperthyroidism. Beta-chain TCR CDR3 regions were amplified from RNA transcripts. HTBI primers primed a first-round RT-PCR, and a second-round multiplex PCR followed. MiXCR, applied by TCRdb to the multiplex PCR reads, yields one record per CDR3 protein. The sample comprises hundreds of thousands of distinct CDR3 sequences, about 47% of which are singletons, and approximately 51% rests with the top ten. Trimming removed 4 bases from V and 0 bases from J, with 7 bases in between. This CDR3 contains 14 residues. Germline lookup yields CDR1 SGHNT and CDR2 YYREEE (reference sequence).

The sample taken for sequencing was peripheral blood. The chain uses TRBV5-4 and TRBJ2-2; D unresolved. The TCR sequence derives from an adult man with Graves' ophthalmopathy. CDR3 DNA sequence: TGTGCCAGCAGCAAGGCAGCGAACACCGGGGAGCTGTTTTTT. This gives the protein CASSKAANTGELFF.